What follows is one T cell receptor beta chain and its context. The target antigen is unknown. This sample is drawn from a study of identifying expanded T cells in peripheral blood. V lost 6 bases and J lost 9; bases outside the gene matches: 7. Germline CDR1 and CDR2: KGHSH and LQKENI. The CDR3 is made up of 14 amino acids. Study-wide results and caveats: Clone count variance between roughly 2-week samples rose with total template count.

This table comes from immunoSEQ multiplex PCR, and its TCRdb copy is limited to in-frame clones, with some not included. The data hold more than 90,000 clones, with 87% observed a single time. Sequences were obtained from blood. This chain links TRBV18 with TRBJ1-6; 8 bases are a match to TRBD1. This receptor was identified in a person between 18 and 75 years old in good health. The CDR3 DNA sequence: TGTGCCAGCTCTGCAGGACAGGGCGGTTCACCCCTCCACTTT. Translating gives CASSAGQGGSPLHF. The full variable domain, in which reference TRBV18 and TRBJ1-6 provide the parts outside the CDR3, is NAGVMQNPRHLVRRRGQEARLRCSPMKGHSHVYWYRQLPEEGLKFMVYLQKENIIDESGMPKERFSAEFPKEGPSILRIQQVVRGDSAAYFCASSAGQGGSPLHFGNGTRLTVT.